The sequence of this TCR beta chain was determined in a study of cytomegalovirus exposure and HLA in healthy donors. Trimming took 4 bases from V and 3 from J; bases not matched to a gene: 7. The germline gives CDR1 MNHEY, CDR2 SMNVEV (reference sequence). The CDR3 runs 16 residues. PCR involved 60 Vbeta and 13 Jbeta primers. Using immunoSEQ multiplex PCR, the repertoire was profiled, and TCRdb retains in-frame clones only, with some absent. The sample carries about 150,000 clones, 75% to 85% recorded once. The sequence derives from a woman aged 40-49 years in good health and CMV-seropositive. What was sequenced was PBMCs. This chain uses TRBV27 with TRBJ2-3; 10 nucleotides match TRBD2. DNA of the CDR3: TGTGCCAGCAGTTCCCACCTAGCGGGAGCGACAGATACGCAGTATTTT. Its protein is CASSSHLAGATDTQYF.